Listed below are T cell receptor beta chains from one sample, sequenced in a study of regulatory T cells in long-lasting Graves disease. TCRdb itself ran the multiplex PCR reads through MiXCR, one entry per CDR3 protein. The table records over 400,000 distinct CDR3 sequences, about 14% of them present only once. This same sample was also part of a study on T cells in Graves' hyperthyroidism and ophthalmopathy.

The specimen was peripheral blood mononuclear cells (PBMCs), collected at new diagnosis, from a patient treated with antithyroid drugs. Receptors were obtained from a woman aged 50 to 60 with Graves disease. Each CDR3 is given with its conserved first and last residue. D genes are given only for firm matches. The size of a clone is reported for some rows only, either as once, few or many, or as a class for expanded clones.

>TRBV18|-|many|TRBJ2-7
TGTGCCAGCTCACCCACAGCCGTAGGCCCCTACGAGCAGTACTTC
CASSPTAVGPYEQYF
>TRBV20-1|TRBD2|few|TRBJ2-7
TGCAGTGCTAGGGCTAGGACTAGCGTCTCCTACGAGCAGTACTTC
CSARARTSVSYEQYF
>TRBV2|-|many|TRBJ1-5
TGTGCCAGCCGGGTAGCGGGTCAGCCCCAGCATTTT
CASRVAGQPQHF
>TRBV12-3/TRBV12-4|-|many|TRBJ1-1
TGTGCCAGCAGTCGAGGTTGGGCGGATGGTAGCACTGAAGCTTTCTTT
CASSRGWADGSTEAFF
>TRBV5-1|-|few|TRBJ2-7
TGCGCCAGCAGCTTGGCTAGTGTCCTCTTGGGCGACGAGCAGTACTTC
CASSLASVLLGDEQYF
>TRBV11-2|TRBD2|many|TRBJ2-5
TGTGCCAGCAGCTTAGGACGACTAGCGGGAGGGCCGGAGACCCAGTACTTC
CASSLGRLAGGPETQYF
>TRBV29-1|TRBD2|-|TRBJ2-3
TGCAGCGTTGAACTAGCGGGAGTTTGGGCAGATACGCAGTATTTT
CSVELAGVWADTQYF
>TRBV28|-|-|TRBJ1-1
TGTGCCAGCAAGCGGCCCGGGGGCAGGGAAGCTTTCTTT
CASKRPGGREAFF
>TRBV10-3|TRBD1|few|TRBJ1-6
TGTGCCATCAGGGACAGGGGAGCGAATTCACCCCTCCACTTT
CAIRDRGANSPLHF
>TRBV2|-|many|TRBJ2-5
TGTGCCAGCAGTTCGCTCACCCAGTACTTC
CASSSLTQYF
>TRBV27|TRBD1|many|TRBJ1-3
TGTGCCAGCAGTTCCGCCCAGGGGGGTACTGGAAACACCATATATTTT
CASSSAQGGTGNTIYF
>TRBV20-1|-|many|TRBJ2-1
TGCAGTGCTAGCGGAGGGGGGTCCGGTTCCTCCTACAATGAGCAGTTCTTC
CSASGGGSGSSYNEQFF
>TRBV28|-|many|TRBJ2-7
TGTGCCAGCTGGTCCCCCTACGAGCAGTACTTC
CASWSPYEQYF
>TRBV6-1|TRBD2|many|TRBJ2-7
TGTGCCAGCATCGGACTAGCGATCGGAACCTACGAGCAGTACTTC
CASIGLAIGTYEQYF
>TRBV7-3|TRBD2|many|TRBJ2-1
TGTGCCAGCAGCCCCGGGGCTAGCGGGAACAATGAGCAGTTCTTC
CASSPGASGNNEQFF
>TRBV12-3/TRBV12-4|TRBD1|many|TRBJ2-1
TGTGCCAGCAGTTTGGGAGTGGACAGGAACAATGAGCAGTTCTTC
CASSLGVDRNNEQFF
>TRBV3-1|-|many|TRBJ1-2
TGTGCCAGCAGCCCCGGGACAACTAACTATGGCTACACCTTC
CASSPGTTNYGYTF
>TRBV27|-|many|TRBJ1-4
TGTGCCAGCAGTCTACAGGGAAGTGAAAAACTGTTTTTT
CASSLQGSEKLFF
>TRBV27|TRBD2|many|TRBJ2-3
TGTGCCAGCAGTTCTAGGACTAGCGGGAGGCCAGATACGCAGTATTTT
CASSSRTSGRPDTQYF
>TRBV14|-|few|TRBJ2-5
TGTGCCAGCAGACCCACAGGGCAGGTGACCCAGTACTTC
CASRPTGQVTQYF
>TRBV7-3|-|few|TRBJ2-5
TGTGCCAGCAGCTTAAACCCCGGGACTTGGGAGACCCAGTACTTC
CASSLNPGTWETQYF
>TRBV29-1|TRBD2|many|TRBJ2-1
TGCAGCGTTGGGGCGGGAGGGCACAATGAGCAGTTCTTC
CSVGAGGHNEQFF
>TRBV28|TRBD2|many|TRBJ2-1
TGTGCCAGCAGGCGGACTAGCGGGAGCTACAATGAGCAGTTCTTC
CASRRTSGSYNEQFF
>TRBV10-3|-|-|TRBJ1-6
TGTGCCATCAAAGGCTCCTATAATTCACCCCTCCACTTT
CAIKGSYNSPLHF
>TRBV20-1|-|-|TRBJ1-1
TGCAGTGCTCCCCCGTGGGACGACACTGAAGCTTTCTTT
CSAPPWDDTEAFF
>TRBV11-2|TRBD2|many|TRBJ2-6
TGTGCCAGCAGCTTAGGTCGGCGGGGGGGCGCCGGGGCCAACGTCCTGACTTTC
CASSLGRRGGAGANVLTF
>TRBV6-1|-|many|TRBJ2-5
TGTGCCAGCAGTCCCAGACAGTCGGAGACCCAGTACTTC
CASSPRQSETQYF
>TRBV6-1|-|many|TRBJ2-7
TGTGCCAGCAGTGAAGCCGAAGGGAAGCAGTACTTC
CASSEAEGKQYF
>TRBV6-1|-|-|TRBJ1-4
TGTGCCAGCAGCCGGGTCCGAGATCAGGCAACTAATGAAAAACTGTTTTTT
CASSRVRDQATNEKLFF
>TRBV10-3|-|once|TRBJ1-6
TGTGCCATCAGTGAACAGAATAATTCACCCCTCCACTTT
CAISEQNNSPLHF
>TRBV28|-|few|TRBJ1-2
TGTGCCAGCAGTTTAGGCGGGGCCTATGGCTACACCTTC
CASSLGGAYGYTF